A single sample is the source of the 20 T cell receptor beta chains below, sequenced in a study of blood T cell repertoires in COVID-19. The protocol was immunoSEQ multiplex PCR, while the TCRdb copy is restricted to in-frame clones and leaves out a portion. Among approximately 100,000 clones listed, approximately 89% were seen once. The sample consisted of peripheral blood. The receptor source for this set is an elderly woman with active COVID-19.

The CDR3 nucleotides read TGTGCCAGCTCACCACCGGCTAGCGGGATTGGTGAGCAGTTCTTC. It is translated as CASSPPASGIGEQFF. V gene TRBV18 combines with J gene TRBJ2-1; 9 bases align to TRBD2. This CDR3 contains 15 residues. Trimming cost V 0 bases and J 9 bases; bases outside gene matches: 6. Germline V gene lookup returns CDR1 KGHSH and CDR2 LQKENI.

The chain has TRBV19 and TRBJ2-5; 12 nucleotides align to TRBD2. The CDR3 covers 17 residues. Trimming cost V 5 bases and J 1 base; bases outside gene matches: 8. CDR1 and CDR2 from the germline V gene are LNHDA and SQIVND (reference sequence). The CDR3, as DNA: TGTGCCAGTAGTGGGGGACTAGCGGGTCAATTCCAAGAGACCCAGTACTTC. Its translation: CASSGGLAGQFQETQYF.

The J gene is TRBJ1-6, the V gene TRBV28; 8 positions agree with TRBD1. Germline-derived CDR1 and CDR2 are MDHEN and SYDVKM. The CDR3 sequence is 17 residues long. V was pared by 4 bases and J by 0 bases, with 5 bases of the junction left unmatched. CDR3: CASSSNRGSSYNSPLHF. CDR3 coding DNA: TGTGCCAGCAGTTCCAACAGGGGGAGCTCCTATAATTCACCCCTCCACTTT.

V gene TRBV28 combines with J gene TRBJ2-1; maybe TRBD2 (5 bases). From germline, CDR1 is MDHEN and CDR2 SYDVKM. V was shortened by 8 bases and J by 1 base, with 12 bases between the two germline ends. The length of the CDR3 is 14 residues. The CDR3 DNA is TGTGCCAGCGGAGGCGGACGTTCCTACAATGAGCAGTTCTTC. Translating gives CASGGGRSYNEQFF. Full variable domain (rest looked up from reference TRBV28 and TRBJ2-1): DVKVTQSSRYLVKRTGEKVFLECVQDMDHENMFWYRQDPGLGLRLIYFSYDVKMKEKGDIPEGYSVSREKKERFSLILESASTNQTSMYLCASGGGRSYNEQFFGPGTRLTVL.

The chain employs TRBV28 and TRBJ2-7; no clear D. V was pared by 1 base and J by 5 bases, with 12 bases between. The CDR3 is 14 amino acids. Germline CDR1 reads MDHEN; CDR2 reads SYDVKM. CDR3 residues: CASSLFYSSHEQYF. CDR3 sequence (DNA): TGTGCCAGCAGTTTATTCTACTCGTCGCACGAGCAGTACTTC.

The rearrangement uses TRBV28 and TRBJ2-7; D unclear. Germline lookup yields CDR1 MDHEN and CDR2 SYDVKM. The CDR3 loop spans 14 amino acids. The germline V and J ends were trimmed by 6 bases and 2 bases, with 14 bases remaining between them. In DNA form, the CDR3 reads TGTGCCAGCAGCCCTACGACACCCACCTACGAGCAGTACTTC. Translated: CASSPTTPTYEQYF. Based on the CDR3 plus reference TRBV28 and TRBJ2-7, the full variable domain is DVKVTQSSRYLVKRTGEKVFLECVQDMDHENMFWYRQDPGLGLRLIYFSYDVKMKEKGDIPEGYSVSREKKERFSLILESASTNQTSMYLCASSPTTPTYEQYFGPGTRLTVT.

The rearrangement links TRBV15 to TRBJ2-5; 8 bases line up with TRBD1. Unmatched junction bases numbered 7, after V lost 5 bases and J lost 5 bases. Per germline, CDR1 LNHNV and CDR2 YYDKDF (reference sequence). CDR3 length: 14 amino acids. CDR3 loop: CATSAGQGMETQYF. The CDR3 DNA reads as TGTGCCACCAGCGCAGGACAGGGAATGGAGACCCAGTACTTC. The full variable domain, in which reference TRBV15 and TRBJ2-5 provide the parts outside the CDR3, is DAMVIQNPRYQVTQFGKPVTLSCSQTLNHNVMYWYQQKSSQAPKLLFHYYDKDFNNEADTPDNFQSRRPNTSFCFLDIRSPGLGDTAMYLCATSAGQGMETQYFGPGTRLLVL.

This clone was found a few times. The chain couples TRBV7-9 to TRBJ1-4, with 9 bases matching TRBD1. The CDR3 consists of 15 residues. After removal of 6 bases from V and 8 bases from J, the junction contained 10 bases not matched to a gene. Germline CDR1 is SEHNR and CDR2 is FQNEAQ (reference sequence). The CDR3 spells CASSPTGGAGEKLFF. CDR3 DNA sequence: TGTGCCAGCAGTCCTACAGGGGGCGCGGGGGAAAAACTGTTTTTT. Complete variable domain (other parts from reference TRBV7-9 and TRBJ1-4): DTGVSQNPRHKITKRGQNVTFRCDPISEHNRLYWYRQTLGQGPEFLTYFQNEAQLEKSRLLSDRFSAERPKGSFSTLEIQRTEQGDSAMYLCASSPTGGAGEKLFFGSGTQLSVL.

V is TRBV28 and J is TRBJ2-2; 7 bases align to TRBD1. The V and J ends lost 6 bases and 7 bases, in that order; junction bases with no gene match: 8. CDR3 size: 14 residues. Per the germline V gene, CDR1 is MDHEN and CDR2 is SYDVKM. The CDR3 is CASRGTARGGELFF. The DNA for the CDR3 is TGTGCCAGCAGGGGGACAGCCAGGGGCGGGGAGCTGTTTTTT.

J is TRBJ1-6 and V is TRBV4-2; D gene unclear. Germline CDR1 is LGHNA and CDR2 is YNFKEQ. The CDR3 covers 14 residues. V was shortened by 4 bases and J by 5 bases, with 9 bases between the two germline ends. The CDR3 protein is CASSRAADNSPLHF. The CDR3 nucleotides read TGTGCCAGCAGCCGGGCAGCAGATAATTCACCCCTCCACTTT.

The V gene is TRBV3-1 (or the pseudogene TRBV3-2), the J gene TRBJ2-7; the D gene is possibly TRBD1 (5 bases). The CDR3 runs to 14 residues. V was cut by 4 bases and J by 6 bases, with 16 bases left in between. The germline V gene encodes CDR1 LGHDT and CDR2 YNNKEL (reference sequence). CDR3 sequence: CASSPREGVREQYF. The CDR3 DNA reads TGTGCCAGCAGCCCCCGAGAAGGGGTACGCGAGCAGTACTTC.

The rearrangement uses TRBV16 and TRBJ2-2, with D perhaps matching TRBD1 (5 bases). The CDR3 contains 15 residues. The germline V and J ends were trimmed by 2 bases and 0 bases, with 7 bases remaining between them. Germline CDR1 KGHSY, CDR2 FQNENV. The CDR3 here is CASSQQTANTGELFF. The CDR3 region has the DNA TGTGCCAGCAGCCAACAGACAGCGAACACCGGGGAGCTGTTTTTT.

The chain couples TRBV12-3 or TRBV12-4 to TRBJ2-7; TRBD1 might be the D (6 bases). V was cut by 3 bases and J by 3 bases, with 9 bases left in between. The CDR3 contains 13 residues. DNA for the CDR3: TGTGCCAGCAGTTTTAGGACAGACTACGAGCAGTACTTC. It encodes CASSFRTDYEQYF.

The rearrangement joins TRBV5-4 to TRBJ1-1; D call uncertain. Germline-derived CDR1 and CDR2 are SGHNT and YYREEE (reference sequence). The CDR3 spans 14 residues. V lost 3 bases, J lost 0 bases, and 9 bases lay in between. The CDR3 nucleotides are TGTGCCAGCAGCTCGGGAAATATGAACACTGAAGCTTTCTTT. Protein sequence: CASSSGNMNTEAFF.

The CDR3 nucleotides are TGTGCCAGCAGCCAACGCGGGAGTGGTGGAGATACGCAGTATTTT. This sequence encodes CASSQRGSGGDTQYF. The chain uses TRBV3-1 (or the pseudogene TRBV3-2) and TRBJ2-3; 7 bases match TRBD2. CDR3 length: 15 residues. Trimming took 2 bases from V and 5 from J; bases not matched to a gene: 7. The germline V gene has CDR1 LGHDT and CDR2 YNNKEL (reference sequence).

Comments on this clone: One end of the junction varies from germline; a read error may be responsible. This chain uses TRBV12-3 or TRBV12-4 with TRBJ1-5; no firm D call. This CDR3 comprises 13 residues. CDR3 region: CAGSTDQAQPQHF. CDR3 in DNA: TGTGCCGGCAGTACCGACCAGGCCCAGCCCCAGCATTTT.

CDR3 bases: TGTGCCAGCAGGAGGGACACCTACACAGATACGCAGTATTTT. This codes for CASRRDTYTDTQYF. This chain uses TRBV5-4 with TRBJ2-3; the D gene is possibly TRBD1 (6 bases). The CDR3 loop spans 14 amino acids. Between the trimmed V and J ends, which lost 5 bases and 2 bases, there was a span of 12 bases. Germline-derived CDR1 and CDR2 are SGHNT and YYREEE (reference sequence).

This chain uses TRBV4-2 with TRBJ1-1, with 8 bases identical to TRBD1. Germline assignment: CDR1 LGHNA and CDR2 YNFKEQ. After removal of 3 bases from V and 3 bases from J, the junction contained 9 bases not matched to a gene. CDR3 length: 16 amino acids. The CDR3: CASSHQTGGKDTEAFF. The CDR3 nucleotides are TGTGCCAGCAGCCACCAAACAGGGGGAAAGGACACTGAAGCTTTCTTT.

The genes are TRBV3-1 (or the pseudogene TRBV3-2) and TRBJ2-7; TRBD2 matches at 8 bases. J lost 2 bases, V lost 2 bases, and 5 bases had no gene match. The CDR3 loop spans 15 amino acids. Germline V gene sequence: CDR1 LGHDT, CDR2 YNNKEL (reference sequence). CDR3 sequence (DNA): TGTGCCAGCAGCCAAATGGGACTAGTGGCCTACGAGCAGTACTTC. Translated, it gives CASSQMGLVAYEQYF.

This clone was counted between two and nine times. This chain's CDR3 is CASSKVTTSGSTDTQYF. As DNA, the CDR3 is TGTGCCAGCAGCAAAGTTACGACTAGCGGGAGTACAGATACGCAGTATTTT. V and J are TRBV21-1 and TRBJ2-3; the tabulated D call, TRBD2, remains unverified against the DNA. TRBV21-1 is termed a pseudogene. The CDR3 spans 17 residues.